These 21 T cell receptor beta chains share one sample of origin, sequenced in a study of tumor-infiltrating lymphocytes in primary liver carcinoma. Co-extracting RNA and DNA was done with roughly 17-32 mg of unsorted bulk tissue as input. A constant-region primer served to make TCR beta cDNA from roughly 480 ng total RNA. Slightly modified ARM-PCR, run as three nested multiplex PCR rounds, produced the TCR beta libraries. The first two PCR rounds, approximately 10 cycles each, used TRBV1-TRBV30 forward primers and a C-beta reverse primer. TCRdb analysed the multiplex PCR reads with MiXCR anew, one entry per CDR3 protein. The data show about 110,000 distinct CDR3 sequences, about 68% seen once. Material for sequencing was liver tumor tissue from sampling region 1. The subset denotes: tumor region T1, superior pole. These receptors were collected from a woman aged 55-70 years with primary liver carcinoma and hepatitis B virus infection.

As concerns this clonotype: The missing conserved phenylalanine or tryptophan at the end of this CDR3 makes a read error likely. This chain links TRBV6-6 with TRBJ1-4, with a tentative D call TRBD1 (5 bases). The CDR3 covers 14 residues. CDR1 is MNHNY and CDR2 is SVGAGI in the germline V gene (reference sequence). CDR3 nucleotides: TGTGCCAGCAGTTATGGGGCGTCGGGTGAAAGACTGTTTTCT. Translation gives CASSYGASGERLFS.

This clonotype was recorded only once. Compared with germline, one end of the junction differs, possibly owing to a read error. The gene calls are TRBV11-3 and TRBJ2-1; no definite D call. The germline V gene has CDR1 SGHNT and CDR2 YENEEA. The CDR3 extends over 13 amino acids. The CDR3 DNA reads TGTGCCAACAGCTTACCTGTCTACAATGAGCAGTTCTTC. This sequence encodes CANSLPVYNEQFF.

With respect to this clonotype: Sequence at one end of the junction differs from germline and may be a read error. V usage is TRBV11-2 and J usage is TRBJ1-5, with D hard to call. This CDR3 is built from 13 residues. CDR1 and CDR2 (germline): SGHAT, FQNNGV. CDR3 DNA: TGTGTCAGCAGCTTAGTAGGGAATCAGCCTCAGCATTTT. Residues: CVSSLVGNQPQHF.

Worth noting for this clonotype: This clone may be a read error of a much larger clone one base away. This sequence joins TRBV29-1 and TRBJ2-3, with 9 bases aligning to TRBD2. The CDR3 spans 13 residues. V gave up 8 bases and J gave up 2 bases; unmatched junction bases: 5. Germline assignment: CDR1 SQVTM and CDR2 ANQGSEA. In DNA form, the CDR3 reads TGCAGCCCCTTAGCGGGAGCCACAGATACGCAGTATTTT. It specifies CSPLAGATDTQYF.

This clonotype was picked up one time. CDR3 bases: TGTACCAACAACCAATTGTGGGGACGGGACTCCTACGAGCAGTACTTC. Protein product: CTNNQLWGRDSYEQYF. J is TRBJ2-7 and V is TRBV11-2, with D possibly being TRBD1 or TRBD2 (5 bases each). This CDR3 has 16 residues. CDR1 and CDR2 from the germline V gene are SGHAT and FQNNGV.

This clonotype was seen many times. The V gene is TRBV29-1, the J gene TRBJ2-2; D not certain. The CDR3 sequence is 14 residues long. V was shortened by 2 bases and J by 5 bases, with 12 bases between the two germline ends. Germline V gene data show CDR1 as SQVTM and CDR2 as ANQGSEA. CDR3: CSVESGTGTGELFF. The CDR3, as DNA: TGCAGCGTTGAATCGGGCACTGGGACCGGGGAGCTGTTTTTT.

This clonotype has a count of ten or more. The chain recombines TRBV4-1 with TRBJ2-1; the D gene is possibly TRBD2 (7 bases). There are 18 residues in the CDR3. The V gene's germline CDR1 is MGHRA and CDR2 YSYEKL. V was cut by 1 base and J by 5 bases, with 21 bases left in between. The CDR3 region is CASSQGKGGLNIHNEQFF. CDR3 DNA sequence: TGCGCCAGCAGCCAAGGTAAAGGGGGACTAAATATCCACAATGAGCAGTTCTTC.

This clonotype occurred a few times. This chain connects TRBV5-5 to TRBJ2-1, with TRBD1 matching over 11 bases. Per germline, CDR1 SGHKS and CDR2 YYEKEE (reference sequence). This CDR3 spans 13 amino acids. V was pared by 9 bases and J by 4 bases, with 3 bases of the junction left unmatched. The CDR3 sequence: CATGTGGYNEQFF. CDR3 DNA: TGTGCCACCGGGACAGGGGGATACAATGAGCAGTTCTTC.

The CDR3 region has the DNA TGTGCCAGCAGTCCCTGGGACAGGAAGTTCACTGAAGCTTTCTTT. Translation: CASSPWDRKFTEAFF. V and J are TRBV6-2 or TRBV6-3 and TRBJ1-1; TRBD1 aligns across 8 bases. V shed 5 bases, J shed 4 bases, and the junction held 9 bases outside the gene matches. Germline loops: CDR1 MNHEY, CDR2 SVGEGT. CDR3 size: 15 residues.

The chain has TRBV28 and TRBJ2-1; 15 bases align to TRBD2. V lost 5 bases to trimming and J lost 2 bases; unmatched junction nucleotides: 7. Germline V gene sequence: CDR1 MDHEN, CDR2 SYDVKM. The CDR3 is made up of 18 amino acids. The CDR3 loop reads CASSQPGLAGGTYNEQFF. CDR3 nucleotide sequence: TGTGCCAGCAGTCAACCGGGACTAGCGGGAGGAACCTACAATGAGCAGTTCTTC.

As regards this clonotype: This may be a read error, as it is one base from a much larger clone. V is TRBV10-3 and J is TRBJ1-2, with D tentatively TRBD1 (5 bases). Germline V gene data show CDR1 as ENHRY and CDR2 as SYGVKD. The germline V and J ends were trimmed by 2 bases and 8 bases, with 9 bases remaining between them. The CDR3 consists of 12 residues. The CDR3 DNA reads TGTGCCATCAGTGAGCCGAGGGGAGGCTACACCTTC. It translates to CAISEPRGGYTF.

This clonotype has more than one count but fewer than ten. A much bigger clone sits one base away, suggesting this may be a read error. The chain carries TRBV6-1 and TRBJ2-7; 12 nucleotides line up with TRBD2. Germline loops: CDR1 MNHNS, CDR2 SASEGT. The length of the CDR3 is 17 residues. The CDR3 region has the DNA TGTGTCAGCAGTGAATCCCCCCATCTAGCGGGAGGGTACGAGCAGTACTTC. Its protein product is CVSSESPHLAGGYEQYF.

In its sample, this clonotype was seen many times. The CDR3 nucleotides are TGTGCCAGCGGGAGAGGAGGAGGAAACATTCAGTACTTC. It yields the protein CASGRGGGNIQYF. The chain uses TRBV11-2 and TRBJ2-4; possibly TRBD2 for D (5 bases). The CDR3 consists of 13 residues. V shed 8 bases and J shed 6 bases, with 14 bases lying between them. In germline, CDR1 is SGHAT, CDR2 FQNNGV.

Concerning this clonotype itself: It may be a read error: a sequence one base away is much more abundant. The chain has TRBV10-3 and TRBJ1-1; D is unclear. Germline V gene sequence: CDR1 ENHRY, CDR2 SYGVKD. The V end lost 0 bases, the J end lost 3 bases, and 14 bases lay between the germline ends. CDR3 length equals 16 residues. CDR3 coding DNA: TGTGCCATCAGTGAGTCGGGAGCGGGAAGGGACACTGAAGCTTTCTTT. Translating gives CAISESGAGRDTEAFF.

This clonotype was detected ten times or more. The V gene is TRBV5-1, the J gene TRBJ1-1, with 7 bases identical to TRBD1. CDR3 length: 14 amino acids. The junction had 1 base not matched to a gene; V was cut back by 0 bases and J by 2 bases. Germline CDR1 and CDR2: SGHRS and YFSETQ. The CDR3 sequence is CASSLGTGNTEAFF. Written as DNA, the CDR3 is TGCGCCAGCAGCTTGGGGACAGGTAACACTGAAGCTTTCTTT.

There are many counts of this clonotype. The chain recombines TRBV12-3 or TRBV12-4 with TRBJ1-1, with 8 bases matching TRBD1. The CDR3 has 13 amino acids. V lost 5 bases to trimming and J lost 5 bases; unmatched junction nucleotides: 4. CDR3 amino acids: CASSEDRGTEAFF. The CDR3 DNA follows: TGTGCCAGCAGTGAAGACAGGGGTACTGAAGCTTTCTTT.

In regard to this clonotype: Without the conserved terminal phenylalanine or tryptophan, this CDR3 likely stems from a read error. The chain carries TRBV30 and TRBJ2-1; TRBD2 matches 10 bases. Trimming took 2 bases from V and 12 from J; bases not matched to a gene: 13. This CDR3 is 15 amino acids long. Germline CDR1 is GTSNPN and CDR2 is SVGIG (reference sequence). CDR3 nucleotide sequence: TGTGCCTGGAGTATAGGGCTAGCGGGAGCCCCGCGGCAGTTCATC. Protein: CAWSIGLAGAPRQFI.

There are a few counts of this clonotype. The genes are TRBV28 and TRBJ2-2, with 11 bases fitting TRBD1. The CDR3 loop spans 15 amino acids. The germline CDR1 and CDR2 sequences are MDHEN and SYDVKM. V shed 6 bases, J shed 7 bases, and the junction held 7 bases outside the gene matches. The CDR3 bases are TGTGCCAGCAGCCGGACAGGGGGCAGGAGCGGGGAGCTGTTTTTT. The encoded protein is CASSRTGGRSGELFF. The variable domain in full, with the rest retrieved from reference TRBV28 and TRBJ2-2, is DVKVTQSSRYLVKRTGEKVFLECVQDMDHENMFWYRQDPGLGLRLIYFSYDVKMKEKGDIPEGYSVSREKKERFSLILESASTNQTSMYLCASSRTGGRSGELFFGEGSRLTVL.

Note on this clonotype: At one end, the junction sequence differs from germline, possibly due to a read error. The chain recombines TRBV11-2 with TRBJ2-1; 9 bases fit TRBD2. The CDR3 sequence is 19 residues long. Germline CDR1 is SGHAT and CDR2 is FQNNGV. The CDR3 bases are TGTGCCAGCAGCTTAGAATCGGGCGGGAGGGCCTGGACCTATAATGAGCAGTTCTTC. It is translated as CASSLESGGRAWTYNEQFF.

This clonotype was seen at least ten times. The V call is TRBV6-1, the J call TRBJ2-2; D tentatively reads TRBD1 or TRBD2 (5 bases each). The germline V gene has CDR1 MNHNS and CDR2 SASEGT. The V end lost 6 bases, the J end lost 2 bases, and 10 bases lay between the germline ends. The CDR3 runs to 14 residues. CDR3 nucleotides: TGTGCCAGCAGACGGGACCGAAACACCGGGGAGCTGTTTTTT. Translating it yields CASRRDRNTGELFF.

Regarding this clonotype: This may be a read error, as it is one base from a much larger clone. It is likely a read error, because the conserved phenylalanine at the end of the CDR3 is missing. V gene TRBV29-1 combines with J gene TRBJ1-1; D possibly corresponds to TRBD1 (6 bases). The CDR3 spans 12 residues. The germline gives CDR1 SQVTM, CDR2 ANQGSEA. The CDR3: CVAGQPGVEAFI. CDR3 nucleotides: TGCGTTGCCGGACAGCCGGGAGTTGAAGCTTTCATT.